This T cell receptor beta chain was retrieved from a study of monozygotic twins with inflammatory bowel disease. The study, taken as a whole, reports: Twins with IBD had fewer clonotypes in common with others than healthy twins, particularly during disease activity. IBD-affected twins scored below their healthy co-twins in TCRbeta diversity (inverse Simpson). Since immunosuppressive treatments differed, patient repertoires may have gained added variability.

TCRdb re-called the 5' RACE reads; one entry per CDR3 protein, DNA not given. The sample has tens of thousands of distinct CDR3 sequences. The CDR3 is 19 amino acids. CDR1 is SGHVS and CDR2 is FNYEAQ in the germline V gene. Unfractionated whole blood yielded total RNA, and T cells were not sorted. Of note for this clonotype: The antigen is undetermined.

The chain joins TRBV7-6 to TRBJ1-6; checking the TCRdb D call of TRBD1 is not possible without DNA. This clonotype originated in a human donor with ulcerative colitis or Crohn's disease, or a healthy co-twin of an affected twin (not recorded which). What was sequenced was blood. The CDR3 loop reads CASSLQGTGATSYNSPLHF.